The T cell receptor beta chain under discussion was sequenced for a study of shared clonotypes between healthy human individuals. Study results and limitations: Clonotypes not shared had lower generation probabilities than those common to all four donors.

Naive CD8 cells lacked CD45RO and underwent positive selection for CCR7, leaving out terminally differentiated effector memory CD45RA+ cells. The assay was immunoSEQ multiplex PCR, and TCRdb's table has in-frame clones only and misses some. The sample lists hundreds of thousands of clones, 95% to 96% occurring once. Concerning this clone itself: Its antigen is undetermined.

The CDR3 has 13 amino acids. The V and J ends lost 3 bases and 12 bases respectively, with 18 bases between them. The germline V gene has CDR1 LNHDA and CDR2 SQIVND (reference sequence). The rearrangement uses TRBV19 and TRBJ2-7; either TRBD1 or TRBD2 may supply D (5 bases each). The source material was naive CD8+ T cells sorted from blood. The source of this sequence is a woman in her thirties in good health. CDR3 bases: TGTGCCAGTAGTATTTTGGGGGACGGTACGTTGTACTTC. Residues: CASSILGDGTLYF.